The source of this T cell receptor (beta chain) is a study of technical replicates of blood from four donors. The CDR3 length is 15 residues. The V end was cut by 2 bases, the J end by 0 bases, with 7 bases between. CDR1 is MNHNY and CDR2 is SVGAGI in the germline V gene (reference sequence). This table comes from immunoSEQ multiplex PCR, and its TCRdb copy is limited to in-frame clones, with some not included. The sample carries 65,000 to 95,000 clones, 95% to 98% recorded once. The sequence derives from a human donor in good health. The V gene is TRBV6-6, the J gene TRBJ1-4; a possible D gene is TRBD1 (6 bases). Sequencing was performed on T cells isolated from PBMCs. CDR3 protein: CASSYGTPTNEKLFF. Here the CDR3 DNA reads TGTGCCAGCAGTTACGGGACACCAACTAATGAAAAACTGTTTTTT.